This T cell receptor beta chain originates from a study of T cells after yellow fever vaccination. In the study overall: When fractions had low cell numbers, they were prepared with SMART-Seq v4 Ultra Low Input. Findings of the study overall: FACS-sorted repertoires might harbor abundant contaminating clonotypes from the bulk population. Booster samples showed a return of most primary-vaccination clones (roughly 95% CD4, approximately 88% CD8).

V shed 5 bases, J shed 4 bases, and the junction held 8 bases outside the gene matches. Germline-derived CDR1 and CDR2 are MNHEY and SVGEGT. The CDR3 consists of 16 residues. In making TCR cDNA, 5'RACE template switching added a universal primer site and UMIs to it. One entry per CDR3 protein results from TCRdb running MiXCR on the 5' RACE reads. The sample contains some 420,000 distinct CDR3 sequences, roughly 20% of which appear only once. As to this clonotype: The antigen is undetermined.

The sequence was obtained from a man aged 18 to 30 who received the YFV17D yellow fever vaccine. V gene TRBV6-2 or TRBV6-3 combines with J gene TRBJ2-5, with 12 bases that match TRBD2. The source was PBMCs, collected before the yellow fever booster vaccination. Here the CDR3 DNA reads TGTGCCAGCAGTGCGCGGACTAGCGGGGAAGGAGAGACCCAGTACTTC. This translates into CASSARTSGEGETQYF.